A selection of T cell receptor beta chains follows, all from one sample in a study of regulatory T cells in long-lasting Graves disease. TCRdb re-analysed the multiplex PCR reads in MiXCR, keeping a single row per CDR3 protein. This sample carries 550,000 or so distinct CDR3 sequences, approximately 12% of them seen once, and the ten largest clones take roughly 8.9%. This sample also belongs to another study, concerning T cells in Graves' hyperthyroidism and ophthalmopathy.

The sample in question was peripheral blood mononuclear cells (PBMCs), obtained at new diagnosis, from a patient treated with antithyroid drugs. These receptor sequences come from a woman under 40 with Graves disease. CDR3s include the opening cysteine and the closing phenylalanine or tryptophan. D genes are given only for firm matches. Clone size is given for some rows only: seen once, a few or many times, or a class if the clone is expanded.

CDR3 protein	CDR3 DNA	D gene	clone size	V gene	J gene
CASSLGQGISEAFF	TGTGCCAGCAGCTTGGGACAGGGTATCTCTGAAGCTTTCTTT	TRBD1	-	TRBV7-9	TRBJ1-1
CASSSLTGSFNEQFF	TGTGCCAGCAGTTCCCTGACTGGGTCCTTCAATGAGCAGTTCTTC	-	few	TRBV6-5	TRBJ2-1
CASSPRGANYGYTF	TGTGCCAGCAGCCCCCGCGGGGCTAACTATGGCTACACCTTC	-	many	TRBV11-3	TRBJ1-2
CATGGDNEQFF	TGCGCCACCGGGGGGGACAATGAGCAGTTCTTC	TRBD2	-	TRBV4-1	TRBJ2-1
CASSPRRGRSYEQYF	TGTGCCAGCAGCCCCCGCAGGGGAAGGTCCTACGAGCAGTACTTC	-	-	TRBV5-4	TRBJ2-7
CASSIERAGELFF	TGTGCCAGTAGTATAGAGAGGGCCGGGGAGCTGTTTTTT	-	-	TRBV19	TRBJ2-2
CASSTNQGVIYNEQFF	TGTGCCAGCAGTACCAATCAGGGTGTGATCTACAATGAGCAGTTCTTC	-	few	TRBV27	TRBJ2-1
CASSWTGVGTEAFF	TGCGCCAGCAGCTGGACAGGGGTTGGCACTGAAGCTTTCTTT	TRBD1	-	TRBV5-1	TRBJ1-1
CASSFRDRVLYGYTF	TGTGCCAGCAGCTTCCGGGACAGGGTCCTCTATGGCTACACCTTC	TRBD1	-	TRBV7-2	TRBJ1-2
CASNEPGTGGSEQYF	TGTGCCAGCAATGAGCCGGGGACAGGGGGCTCCGAGCAGTACTTC	TRBD1	-	TRBV2	TRBJ2-7
CASSQGRLNHEQFF	TGTGCCAGCAGCCAGGGACGCCTTAACCATGAGCAGTTCTTC	-	many	TRBV7-3	TRBJ2-1
CASSYPTGAGTEAFF	TGTGCCAGCAGTTATCCCACAGGGGCGGGAACTGAAGCTTTCTTT	TRBD1	-	TRBV12-3/TRBV12-4	TRBJ1-1
CASSLDNGANTEAFF	TGTGCCAGCAGCTTAGATAATGGGGCTAACACTGAAGCTTTCTTT	-	-	TRBV7-2	TRBJ1-1
CASSEEAGISGANVLTF	TGTGCCAGCAGTGAAGAGGCGGGCATCTCTGGGGCCAACGTCCTGACTTTC	-	few	TRBV2	TRBJ2-6
CASSRLDSTNEKLFF	TGTGCCAGCAGCCGGTTGGACAGTACTAATGAAAAACTGTTTTTT	-	few	TRBV6-2/TRBV6-3	TRBJ1-4
CSAFSGASYEQYF	TGCAGTGCCTTTAGCGGTGCCTCCTACGAGCAGTACTTC	-	many	TRBV20-1	TRBJ2-7
CASSLWGGEQFF	TGTGCCAGCAGTTTATGGGGAGGTGAGCAGTTCTTC	-	many	TRBV12-3/TRBV12-4	TRBJ2-1